The clone carrying this T cell receptor (beta chain) appeared a single time. Its antigen is currently unknown. This record belongs to a study of graft-versus-host responses after intestinal transplantation. Study context: Multivisceral, liver-intestinal, or isolated intestinal transplants were given to recipients.

Trimming cost V 2 bases and J 2 bases; bases outside gene matches: 2. The CDR3 consists of 14 residues. Germline CDR1 is SGHDT and CDR2 is YYEEEE. Profiled with immunoSEQ multiplex PCR; TCRdb holds only in-frame clones, not every one. The sample yields approximately 80,000 clones, approximately 91% seen once. Study-wide findings and caveats: Circulating GvH clones peaking coincided with falling HvG clones soon after transplant. GvH clones turned up in recipient marrow; some had shown up first in ileum or blood. Within allografts, high graft-versus-host to host-versus-graft clonal ratios were seen among patients with graft-donor T cell macrochimerism.

The chain carries TRBV5-6 and TRBJ2-5; 8 bases fit TRBD2. The TCR sequence derives from a human donor who received an intestinal transplant. The sequences come from unstimulated CD4+ T cells sorted from spleen or lymph node cells, collected before intestinal transplant. The DNA for the CDR3 is TGTGCCAGCAGCTTACGGGGGGGGCAAGAGACCCAGTACTTC. Encoded protein: CASSLRGGQETQYF.